A single T cell receptor (beta chain) is shown here with its context. The data originate from a study of blood T cell repertoires in COVID-19. Study background: Acute and convalescent COVID-19 samples came from the United States, Italy and Spain. Sources were T cells, B-cell-depleted T cells, or PBMCs; the material itself was cDNA or gDNA.

TCRdb's table, derived via immunoSEQ multiplex PCR, lists solely in-frame clones and lacks some. The sample yields some 220,000 clones, just over 85% seen once. Recruitment covered roughly 22 US areas and drew participants whose ages spanned about 18 to 100 years. Participants' reported clinical history set cohort assignment. The sample consisted of PBMCs or T cells enriched from blood (not recorded which). This sequence was found in a middle-aged woman with acute COVID-19.

The CDR3 DNA sequence: TGTGCCAGCAGCGAAGTTCTATATGGCTACACCTTC. It encodes CASSEVLYGYTF. The chain joins TRBV7-9 to TRBJ1-2; no clear D. The V end lost 5 bases, the J end lost 5 bases, and 9 bases lay between the germline ends. This CDR3 has 12 residues. The germline gives CDR1 SEHNR, CDR2 FQNEAQ (reference sequence).